This T cell receptor beta chain comes out of a study of cytomegalovirus exposure and HLA in healthy donors. The V gene lost 8 bases and the J gene lost 2 bases, with 10 bases spanning the gap. Per the germline V gene, CDR1 is SGHAT and CDR2 is FQNNGV. The CDR3 totals 13 residues. The study ran its PCR with 60 Vbeta and 13 Jbeta primers. TCRdb keeps only in-frame clones here, not all; method: immunoSEQ multiplex PCR. The sample shows 95,000 to 150,000 clones, around 70% of them seen only once. About this clone itself: Its antigen is unknown.

The study, taken as a whole, reports: Some V segments, including TRBV6-2 and TRBV6-3, were excluded as indistinguishable. Per published reports, the classifier diagnosed cytomegalovirus status with high specificity and sensitivity.

The chain has TRBV11-2 and TRBJ1-5; no definite D call. The source of this sequence is a woman in her 40s in good health and CMV-seronegative. The sequenced sample was PBMCs. CDR3 coding DNA: TGTGCCAGCGGTTCCGGGGGCAATCAGCCCCAGCATTTT. This sequence encodes CASGSGGNQPQHF.